The 26 T cell receptor beta chains presented below share a single source sample, sequenced in a study of blood T cells in healthy people across ages. A J-beta primer mix and a sample-barcoded 5' primer were used in a second PCR of about 7 to 12 cycles. TCRdb analysed the 5' RACE reads with MiXCR anew, one entry per CDR3 protein. This table has more than 900,000 distinct CDR3 sequences, about 27% appearing once. Separately, the same data were catalogued under a study of T cells of mothers and their children.

The specimen was blood. These receptors were obtained from a woman between 40 and 50 years old in good health.

This clonotype has just a few counts. The V gene is TRBV9, the J gene TRBJ2-3; 11 nucleotides match TRBD2. Germline CDR1 is SGDLS and CDR2 is YYNGEE. CDR3 length: 15 residues. V lost 2 bases and J lost 5; bases outside the gene matches: 4. CDR3 protein: CASSVSGGARDTQYF. The DNA for the CDR3 is TGTGCCAGCAGCGTTAGCGGGGGGGCTAGAGATACGCAGTATTTT.

The V gene is TRBV24-1, the J gene TRBJ2-6; D gene unclear. The CDR3 is made up of 17 amino acids. Trimming removed 2 bases at V and 0 bases at J, with 10 bases between. CDR1 is KGHDR, CDR2 SFDVKD, per germline. DNA for the CDR3: TGTGCCACCAGTGATTCGGGTTTCATCTCTGGGGCCAACGTCCTGACTTTC. Translating gives CATSDSGFISGANVLTF.

This clonotype has just a few counts. One base away lies a much larger clone, so this may be a sequencing read error. The V and J genes are TRBV6-5 and TRBJ1-2, with 12 bases lining up with TRBD1. Per germline, CDR1 MNHEY and CDR2 SVGAGI. The CDR3 length is 16 residues. J was trimmed by 4 bases and V by 3 bases; bases with no gene match: 6. The CDR3 spells CASSYSGTGGCYGYTF. The CDR3 coding sequence is TGTGCCAGCAGTTATTCCGGGACAGGGGGCTGCTATGGCTACACCTTC.

The V and J genes are TRBV5-1 and TRBJ1-1, with 7 bases fitting TRBD1. The CDR3 totals 15 residues. Trimming at V came to 7 bases and at J to 1 base, leaving 10 bases not matched to a gene. Germline CDR1 SGHRS, CDR2 YFSETQ. The CDR3 spells CASETGSVGNTEAFF. The CDR3 DNA follows: TGCGCCAGCGAGACAGGGTCTGTTGGGAACACTGAAGCTTTCTTT. Complete variable domain (other parts from reference TRBV5-1 and TRBJ1-1): KAGVTQTPRYLIKTRGQQVTLSCSPISGHRSVSWYQQTPGQGLQFLFEYFSETQRNKGNFPGRFSGRQFSNSRSEMNVSTLELGDSALYLCASETGSVGNTEAFFGQGTRLTVV.

For this clonotype: Given a much more abundant clone one base away, this may be a read error. CDR3 bases: TGTGCCAGCAGCTTAGATTTCGACTCTAACTATGGCTACACCTTC. Amino acid sequence: CASSLDFDSNYGYTF. The chain has TRBV11-2 and TRBJ1-2; no definite D call. Germline lookup yields CDR1 SGHAT and CDR2 FQNNGV. V was trimmed by 0 bases and J by 0 bases, leaving 8 bases between them. The CDR3 has 15 residues.

This clonotype was observed a handful of times. The chain employs TRBV27 and TRBJ1-5, with D unresolved. Germline values: CDR1 MNHEY, CDR2 SMNVEV (reference sequence). Trimming left V 3 bases short and J 3 bases short, with 3 bases between. The CDR3 runs to 12 residues. DNA for the CDR3: TGTGCCAGCAGTTTCACCAATCAGCCCCAGCATTTT. Protein: CASSFTNQPQHF.

Many counts were recorded for this clonotype. The chain recombines TRBV2 with TRBJ2-5; 7 positions match TRBD2. V lost 11 bases to trimming and J lost 4 bases; unmatched junction nucleotides: 7. This CDR3 is 12 amino acids long. CDR1 is SNHLY, CDR2 FYNNEI, per germline. The CDR3 nucleotides read TGTGCCGGGGGGGGAGCCCCAGAGACCCAGTACTTC. This codes for CAGGGAPETQYF.

This clonotype was counted at least ten times. This chain joins TRBV27 and TRBJ2-7; D gene uncertain. Germline V gives CDR1 MNHEY, CDR2 SMNVEV (reference sequence). Trimming removed 8 bases at V and 4 bases at J, with 30 bases between. This CDR3 is built from 18 residues. The CDR3 DNA reads TGTGCCAGCGCCCGACCGCATCTGTTTGCAACTTCTCTTTACGAGCAGTACTTC. Residues: CASARPHLFATSLYEQYF.

J is TRBJ2-2 and V is TRBV20-1; D is uncertain. CDR1 and CDR2 from the germline V gene are DFQATT and SNEGSKA (reference sequence). The CDR3 is 14 amino acids. V lost 2 bases and J lost 0, with 7 bases in between. For the CDR3, the DNA is TGCAGTGCTAGACCCCACTCGAACACCGGGGAGCTGTTTTTT. Its translation is CSARPHSNTGELFF.

V is TRBV27 and J is TRBJ2-7, with 7 bases lining up with TRBD1. Germline V gives CDR1 MNHEY, CDR2 SMNVEV (reference sequence). V lost 3 bases, J lost 2 bases, and 1 base stayed unmatched. The CDR3 consists of 13 residues. CDR3 sequence (DNA): TGTGCCAGCAGTTTCACAGGGGCCTACGAGCAGTACTTC. As protein: CASSFTGAYEQYF.

The chain joins TRBV28 to TRBJ2-1; perhaps TRBD2 as D (6 bases). Trimming shortened V by 4 bases and J by 8 bases, and 15 bases separated the two germline ends. The CDR3 extends over 14 amino acids. In germline, CDR1 is MDHEN, CDR2 SYDVKM. CDR3 in DNA: TGTGCCAGCAGTTCCCGACTAGTTGTCTATGAGCAGTTCTTC. This sequence encodes CASSSRLVVYEQFF.

The chain joins TRBV30 to TRBJ2-5; no clear D. The J call is in doubt because the DNA end fits TRBJ2-7 better. CDR1 is GTSNPN and CDR2 is SVGIG in the germline V gene (reference sequence). There are 13 residues in the CDR3. The CDR3: CAWSDSLIYEQYF. CDR3 sequence (DNA): TGTGCCTGGAGTGACTCTCTGATTTACGAGCAGTACTTC.

This clonotype was observed at least ten times. The V call is TRBV27, the J call TRBJ2-7, with D perhaps TRBD1 or TRBD2 (5 bases each). The V end was cut by 3 bases, the J end by 2 bases, with 14 bases between. CDR1 MNHEY and CDR2 SMNVEV come from the germline V gene (reference sequence). CDR3 length: 15 residues. This chain's CDR3 is CASSLLLRGPYEQYF. The CDR3 region has the DNA TGTGCCAGCAGTTTGCTACTCCGGGGCCCCTACGAGCAGTACTTC.

The J gene is TRBJ2-1, the V gene TRBV4-1; D assignment may be TRBD1 or TRBD2 (5 bases each). This CDR3 spans 18 amino acids. CDR1 MGHRA and CDR2 YSYEKL come from the germline V gene. V was clipped by 1 base and J by 1 base, with 17 bases between them. This CDR3 is CASSQAGLRGVSYNEQFF. Written as DNA, the CDR3 is TGCGCCAGCAGCCAAGCAGGGTTGAGAGGGGTTTCCTACAATGAGCAGTTCTTC.

This clonotype has ten or more counts. The genes are TRBV29-1 and TRBJ2-3, with D unresolved. This CDR3 spans 14 amino acids. The germline V and J ends were trimmed by 3 bases and 4 bases, with 14 bases remaining between them. Germline lookup yields CDR1 SQVTM and CDR2 ANQGSEA. CDR3 residues: CSVEGDWNADTQYF. The CDR3 DNA reads TGCAGCGTTGAGGGTGATTGGAACGCAGATACGCAGTATTTT.

This chain uses TRBV20-1 with TRBJ1-2; 9 positions match TRBD1. This CDR3 comprises 17 residues. J lost 2 bases, V lost 0 bases, and 10 bases had no gene match. In germline, CDR1 is DFQATT, CDR2 SNEGSKA (reference sequence). This chain's CDR3 is CSARDPKGQGKNYGYTF. CDR3 coding DNA: TGCAGTGCTAGAGACCCAAAGGGACAGGGAAAGAACTATGGCTACACCTTC.

The sample holds a few counts of this clonotype. The chain employs TRBV29-1 and TRBJ2-7; D is perhaps TRBD2 (6 bases). The CDR3 length is 14 residues. V gave up 5 bases and J gave up 0 bases, with 14 bases separating them. Germline V gene lookup returns CDR1 SQVTM and CDR2 ANQGSEA. CDR3 amino acids: CSVLGGESSYEQYF. The DNA for the CDR3 is TGCAGCGTTTTAGGCGGGGAAAGCTCCTACGAGCAGTACTTC.

The chain uses TRBV28 and TRBJ2-7; D is undetermined. Per germline, CDR1 MDHEN and CDR2 SYDVKM. The CDR3 extends over 12 amino acids. Trimming took off 4 bases at V and 6 bases at J, with 10 bases between the two ends. The CDR3 protein is CASSSRAFEQYF. The CDR3, as DNA: TGTGCCAGCAGTTCGAGAGCCTTCGAGCAGTACTTC. Combining the CDR3 with reference TRBV28 and TRBJ2-7 gives the whole variable domain DVKVTQSSRYLVKRTGEKVFLECVQDMDHENMFWYRQDPGLGLRLIYFSYDVKMKEKGDIPEGYSVSREKKERFSLILESASTNQTSMYLCASSSRAFEQYFGPGTRLTVT.

This clonotype occurred a few times. This sequence joins TRBV5-1 and TRBJ2-3; the match to TRBD2 covers 8 bases. Germline V gives CDR1 SGHRS, CDR2 YFSETQ. CDR3 length equals 17 residues. With V trimmed by 0 bases and J by 3 bases, 9 bases remained unmatched. CDR3: CASSLAEVAGLTDTQYF. The CDR3 bases are TGCGCCAGCAGCTTGGCCGAGGTAGCGGGGCTAACAGATACGCAGTATTTT.

This clonotype has a count of ten or more. At one boundary the junction diverges from the germline segment, which might be a read error. The CDR3 loop reads CASSLGLAGNYEQYF. CDR3 DNA: TGTGCTAGCAGCTTAGGACTAGCGGGGAACTACGAGCAGTACTTC. The chain carries TRBV7-7 and TRBJ2-7, with 12 nucleotides matching TRBD2. The CDR3 has 15 amino acids. Germline V gene lookup returns CDR1 SSHAT and CDR2 FNYEAQ (reference sequence).

This clonotype occurred many times. This sequence joins TRBV7-2 and TRBJ1-1; D ambiguous. Trimming took 2 bases from V and 0 from J, leaving 7 bases between them. Germline values: CDR1 SGHTA, CDR2 FQGNSA. CDR3 length: 14 residues. In nucleotides, the CDR3 is TGTGCCAGCAGCTTACAGAATCTGAACACTGAAGCTTTCTTT. Its translation is CASSLQNLNTEAFF.

This clonotype was detected many times. Relative to the germline gene, one junction end is altered; a read error may explain this. The chain employs TRBV12-3 or TRBV12-4 and TRBJ1-2; 7 nucleotides agree with TRBD1. The CDR3 is made up of 13 amino acids. The CDR3 DNA sequence: TGTGCCAGCACTTTAGAGGGGGCGCGAGGCTACACCTTC. This codes for CASTLEGARGYTF.

In this sample, this clonotype turned up many times. V gene TRBV7-8 combines with J gene TRBJ2-5; perhaps TRBD2 as D (6 bases). The CDR3 covers 14 residues. The V gene's germline CDR1 is SGHVS and CDR2 FQNEAQ. The V and J ends lost 5 bases and 1 base respectively, with 11 bases between them. CDR3 coding DNA: TGTGCCAGCAGCCCAGCGGGTACCCAAGAGACCCAGTACTTC. Translation gives CASSPAGTQETQYF.

The table lists this clonotype with a few counts. This rearrangement joins TRBV28 to TRBJ2-5; 8 bases line up with TRBD1. The CDR3 extends over 16 amino acids. Germline CDR1 MDHEN, CDR2 SYDVKM. The V gene end was trimmed by 1 base and the J gene end by 1 base; junction bases not matched to a gene: 5. The CDR3 DNA reads as TGTGCCAGCAGTTTATTCACAGGGGGGTCCCAAGAGACCCAGTACTTC. It codes for CASSLFTGGSQETQYF. Full variable domain (missing parts from reference TRBV28 and TRBJ2-5): DVKVTQSSRYLVKRTGEKVFLECVQDMDHENMFWYRQDPGLGLRLIYFSYDVKMKEKGDIPEGYSVSREKKERFSLILESASTNQTSMYLCASSLFTGGSQETQYFGPGTRLLVL.

This chain uses TRBV24-1 with TRBJ2-1; D not certain. The CDR3 extends over 13 amino acids. CDR1 is KGHDR, CDR2 SFDVKD, per germline. Trimming cost V 3 bases and J 4 bases, with 6 bases left between them. The CDR3 nucleotides read TGTGCCACCAGTGATAACTTATACAATGAGCAGTTCTTC. Translating it yields CATSDNLYNEQFF.

This clonotype has just a few counts. The chain links TRBV12-5 to TRBJ1-1; D call uncertain. V lost 3 bases and J lost 1, with 3 bases in between. The V gene's germline CDR1 is LGHNT and CDR2 FRNRAP. The CDR3 extends over 12 amino acids. The CDR3 is CASGLGNTEAFF. The CDR3 DNA is TGTGCTAGTGGTTTAGGGAACACTGAAGCTTTCTTT.